This TCR beta chain is from a study of T cell repertoires in cytomegalovirus infection. V gave up 3 bases and J gave up 4 bases, with 13 bases separating them. This CDR3 contains 15 residues. Germline V gene sequence: CDR1 MNHEY, CDR2 SMNVEV (reference sequence). MiXCR, run by TCRdb on the reads, gives a single entry per CDR3 protein. The sample lists around 750,000 distinct CDR3 sequences; 30% to 35% were seen once. This clonotype has only a few counts. What it binds is not known. The TCR was taken from a human donor in good health (CMV status not recorded). Some clones in this sample may be carry-over from other donors' samples. Sequences were derived from cultured CD8+ T cells from PBMCs, sampled from culture after CMV antigen stimulation. The chain is built from TRBV27 and TRBJ1-5; unclear D gene. The CDR3 spells CASSLSYDLNQPQHF. The DNA of the CDR3 is TGTGCCAGCAGTTTGAGCTACGACCTTAATCAGCCCCAGCATTTT.